The 23 T cell receptor beta chains given below trace back to one sample, sequenced in a study of T cells in Graves' hyperthyroidism and ophthalmopathy. The CDR3 regions of TCR beta were amplified from RNA transcripts. HTBI primers were the set used in a first-round RT-PCR of the TCR CDR3. TCRdb called the multiplex PCR reads again in MiXCR, with one record for every CDR3 protein. The sample lists 110,000 to 150,000 distinct CDR3 sequences; 22% were seen once. Material: blood. The receptors come from a woman aged 45-59 years with Graves' hyperthyroidism that later progressed to Graves' ophthalmopathy.

In its sample, this clonotype was seen many times. This sequence joins TRBV2 and TRBJ2-1; D is unresolved. CDR1 is SNHLY, CDR2 FYNNEI, per germline. The V end was cut by 7 bases, the J end by 7 bases, with 8 bases between. CDR3 length: 11 amino acids. In DNA, the CDR3 is TGTGCCAGCAAGGGTTTAAATGAGCAGTTCTTC. Translating gives CASKGLNEQFF.

The V and J genes are TRBV7-2 and TRBJ2-3; TRBD2 agrees at 9 bases. Germline CDR1 reads SGHTA; CDR2 reads FQGNSA. V lost 1 base, J lost 3 bases, and 8 bases stayed unmatched. This CDR3 contains 17 residues. The DNA for the CDR3 is TGTGCCAGCAGCTTAGTGCGGCTAGCGGGGTGGACAGATACGCAGTATTTT. Protein: CASSLVRLAGWTDTQYF.

The gene calls are TRBV30 and TRBJ1-1, with D unresolved. V shed 1 base and J shed 2 bases, with 17 bases lying between them. Germline lookup yields CDR1 GTSNPN and CDR2 SVGIG (reference sequence). CDR3 size: 16 residues. The CDR3 reads CAWSGPLVTDNTEAFF. CDR3 DNA: TGTGCCTGGAGTGGCCCACTGGTGACCGACAACACTGAAGCTTTCTTT.

V usage is TRBV11-2 and J usage is TRBJ2-4, with D perhaps matching TRBD1 (6 bases). The ends were cut back, 3 bases at V and 0 bases at J, with 12 bases in the middle. The CDR3 totals 16 residues. Germline V gene sequence: CDR1 SGHAT, CDR2 FQNNGV. This CDR3 reads CASSFGAGAAKNIQYF. Written as DNA, the CDR3 is TGTGCCAGCAGCTTCGGGGCAGGGGCAGCCAAAAACATTCAGTACTTC. Looking up the rest from reference TRBV11-2 and TRBJ2-4 gives the full variable domain: EAGVAQSPRYKIIEKRQSVAFWCNPISGHATLYWYQQILGQGPKLLIQFQNNGVVDDSQLPKDRFSAERLKGVDSTLKIQPAKLEDSAVYLCASSFGAGAAKNIQYFGAGTRLSVL.

This clonotype occurred a few times. The chain has TRBV29-1 and TRBJ2-3; possibly TRBD1 or TRBD2 for D (5 bases each). Trimming left V 8 bases short and J 5 bases short, with 14 bases between. Germline assignment: CDR1 SQVTM and CDR2 ANQGSEA. CDR3 length equals 12 residues. The CDR3 is CSSARGEDTQYF. The CDR3 DNA is TGCAGCAGCGCCAGAGGGGAAGATACGCAGTATTTT.

The sample holds many counts of this clonotype. The rearrangement links TRBV11-3 to TRBJ2-7; no firm D call. This CDR3 spans 13 amino acids. V was clipped by 6 bases and J by 2 bases, with 11 bases between them. Germline V gene data show CDR1 as SGHNT and CDR2 as YENEEA. The CDR3 sequence: CASSLTDTYEQYF. DNA of the CDR3: TGTGCCAGCAGTCTGACGGATACCTACGAGCAGTACTTC.

This clonotype was seen ten or more times. The CDR3 loop is CASRDKASDTQYF. The CDR3 nucleotides read TGTGCCAGCCGGGACAAAGCTTCGGATACGCAGTATTTT. This sequence joins TRBV2 and TRBJ2-3, with D possibly matching TRBD1 (6 bases). The germline V and J ends were trimmed by 8 bases and 6 bases, with 15 bases remaining between them. Germline V gene sequence: CDR1 SNHLY, CDR2 FYNNEI. The CDR3 runs 13 residues.

The chain has TRBV20-1 and TRBJ2-3, with 7 bases identical to TRBD2. This CDR3 region has 15 residues. V trimming: 3 bases; J trimming: 3 bases; junction bases outside the gene matches: 9. Germline CDR1 and CDR2: DFQATT and SNEGSKA (reference sequence). The CDR3 loop is CSASPRREKTDTQYF. CDR3 in DNA: TGCAGTGCTAGTCCCCGGCGGGAGAAAACAGATACGCAGTATTTT.

This clonotype appeared many times. The chain is built from TRBV7-8 and TRBJ2-1, with a weak D call TRBD1 (5 bases). The V and J ends lost 5 bases and 7 bases respectively, with 15 bases between them. The CDR3 runs to 14 residues. The germline V gene encodes CDR1 SGHVS and CDR2 FQNEAQ. The CDR3 DNA is TGTGCCAGCAGCCCCCCACGACAGTTTAATGAGCAGTTCTTC. Translation gives CASSPPRQFNEQFF.

The chain joins TRBV4-1 to TRBJ2-1; possibly TRBD1 for D (5 bases). The germline V and J ends were trimmed by 6 bases and 0 bases, with 9 bases remaining between them. Germline CDR1 and CDR2: MGHRA and YSYEKL. The CDR3 totals 14 residues. CDR3 bases: TGCGCCAGCAGGGGTCAGGGCTCCTACAATGAGCAGTTCTTC. It encodes CASRGQGSYNEQFF.

At least ten counts were recorded for this clonotype. The gene calls are TRBV12-3 or TRBV12-4 and TRBJ2-3; a possible D gene is TRBD2 (6 bases). The V and J ends lost 5 bases and 2 bases respectively, with 11 bases between them. This CDR3 is built from 14 residues. The CDR3 nucleotides are TGTGCCAGCAGTCCGGGACTCACCACAGATACGCAGTATTTT. Translating gives CASSPGLTTDTQYF.

The chain is built from TRBV18 and TRBJ2-7; the match to TRBD1 covers 9 bases. This CDR3 has 16 residues. V shed 1 base, J shed 0 bases, and the junction held 4 bases outside the gene matches. The germline V gene encodes CDR1 KGHSH and CDR2 LQKENI. CDR3 bases: TGTGCCAGCTCACCACTGCGGACAGGGGTCTCCTACGAGCAGTACTTC. Amino acids: CASSPLRTGVSYEQYF.

This clonotype has a handful of counts. The J gene is TRBJ1-2, the V gene TRBV2; perhaps TRBD1 as D (6 bases). Germline V lookup: CDR1 SNHLY, CDR2 FYNNEI. This CDR3 has 13 amino acids. With 7 bases removed from V and 6 bases from J, the gap between germline ends came to 15 bases. DNA of the CDR3: TGTGCCAGCAAGGGGGACGGTGGGCATGGCTACACCTTC. The encoded protein is CASKGDGGHGYTF.

This clonotype has a count of ten or more. The chain couples TRBV28 to TRBJ2-1, with D perhaps TRBD1 (6 bases). The ends were cut back, 5 bases at V and 3 bases at J, with 14 bases in the middle. CDR3 length equals 15 residues. The germline CDR1 and CDR2 sequences are MDHEN and SYDVKM. The CDR3 here is CASSDRMLSYNEQFF. Here the CDR3 DNA reads TGTGCCAGCAGTGACAGGATGCTGAGCTACAATGAGCAGTTCTTC.

CDR3 nucleotides: TGTGCCAGCAGCACCGGGGCACAGGGTTCCACTGAAGCTTTCTTT. Translated: CASSTGAQGSTEAFF. The rearrangement uses TRBV28 and TRBJ1-1; TRBD1 is a possible D gene (6 bases). Trimming left V 6 bases short and J 4 bases short, with 18 bases between. Germline V lookup: CDR1 MDHEN, CDR2 SYDVKM. The CDR3 covers 15 residues.

In this sample, this clonotype turned up many times. The chain couples TRBV3-1 to TRBJ2-3; TRBD1 matches 10 bases. The CDR3 is 15 amino acids. CDR1 and CDR2 from the germline V gene are LGHDT and YNNKEL (reference sequence). Trimming at V came to 8 bases and at J to 5 bases, leaving 10 bases not matched to a gene. CDR3 nucleotides: TGTGCCAGCGCTCCGACAGGGGGCCAGAGAGATACGCAGTATTTT. It codes for CASAPTGGQRDTQYF.

This clonotype was detected only once. The genes are TRBV12-3 or TRBV12-4 and TRBJ2-5; no firm D call. The CDR3 sequence is 12 residues long. The V end was cut by 3 bases, the J end by 2 bases, with 4 bases between. CDR3 sequence (DNA): TGTGCCAGCAGTTTCCGGCAAGAGACCCAGTACTTC. Its protein product is CASSFRQETQYF.

This clonotype was observed at least ten times. J is TRBJ2-3 and V is TRBV20-1; tentative D call: TRBD2 (6 bases). V lost 4 bases, J lost 2 bases, and 19 bases lay in between. Germline V gene data show CDR1 as DFQATT and CDR2 as SNEGSKA (reference sequence). The CDR3 sequence is 16 residues long. CDR3: CSAISLQGLHTDTQYF. The CDR3 nucleotides read TGCAGTGCTATAAGTTTGCAGGGACTCCACACAGATACGCAGTATTTT.

This clonotype was seen ten or more times. This chain uses TRBV11-3 with TRBJ2-7; 7 positions match TRBD1. CDR3 size: 14 residues. The V gene end was trimmed by 4 bases and the J gene end by 7 bases; junction bases not matched to a gene: 10. CDR1 and CDR2 from the germline V gene are SGHNT and YENEEA. CDR3 sequence (DNA): TGTGCCAGCAGCTCCGGGACAGAGACGTTGGAGCAGTACTTC. This codes for CASSSGTETLEQYF.

This clonotype was seen only a few times. The chain employs TRBV7-9 and TRBJ2-7; 8 bases line up with TRBD2. Germline assignment: CDR1 SEHNR and CDR2 FQNEAQ (reference sequence). Unmatched junction bases numbered 8, after V lost 5 bases and J lost 5 bases. The CDR3 has 14 amino acids. This CDR3 reads CASSRVGGGHEQYF. CDR3 in DNA: TGTGCCAGCAGCCGAGTCGGGGGGGGCCACGAGCAGTACTTC.

This clonotype was seen only a few times. The rearrangement uses TRBV6-1 and TRBJ2-7, with 11 bases identical to TRBD2. The junction had 6 bases not matched to a gene; V was cut back by 5 bases and J by 0 bases. CDR3 length: 16 amino acids. Germline V gene lookup returns CDR1 MNHNS and CDR2 SASEGT. CDR3 DNA: TGTGCCAGCAGTTCAGGACTAGCGGGCTTCTCCTACGAGCAGTACTTC. It codes for CASSSGLAGFSYEQYF.

This clonotype was recorded many times. The chain couples TRBV11-2 to TRBJ2-1, with TRBD2 as a possible D gene (6 bases). The V end lost 11 bases, the J end lost 0 bases, and 11 bases lay between the germline ends. The CDR3 totals 13 residues. Germline V gene data show CDR1 as SGHAT and CDR2 as FQNNGV. The CDR3, as DNA: TGTGCCGCAGCGCGGGGCTCCTACAATGAGCAGTTCTTC. It translates to CAAARGSYNEQFF.

The chain carries TRBV19 and TRBJ2-1; no clear D gene. The germline gives CDR1 LNHDA, CDR2 SQIVND (reference sequence). The V end was cut by 7 bases, the J end by 4 bases, with 17 bases between. CDR3 length: 15 residues. The CDR3 nucleotides read TGTGCCAGTAAGACCCCTGGTGGGGTTTACAATGAGCAGTTCTTC. This sequence encodes CASKTPGGVYNEQFF.